This T cell receptor beta chain is drawn from a study of blood T cell repertoires in COVID-19. Study at large: Whether acute or convalescent, the COVID-19 samples came from the United States, Italy and Spain. The cDNA or gDNA used as material had been derived from T cells, B-cell-depleted T cells, or PBMCs.

Per the authors' pipeline: Amplification from reference gene primers served as the basis for estimated nucleated cell counts. Assay used: immunoSEQ multiplex PCR; TCRdb lists only in-frame clones, some missing. V and J calls and clone size come straight from that table; D and trimming were deduced from the DNA. Among about 80,000 clones listed, approximately 90% were seen once. V lost 5 bases and J lost 0; bases outside the gene matches: 9. The CDR3 runs 16 residues. Per the germline V gene, CDR1 is SEHNR and CDR2 is FQNEAQ (reference sequence). The source is a man between 70 and 80 years old with active or convalescent COVID-19. The rearrangement links TRBV7-9 to TRBJ1-1, with 7 bases identical to TRBD1. What was sequenced was peripheral blood. This CDR3 is CASSARTGRMNTEAFF. The CDR3 region has the DNA TGTGCCAGCAGCGCCCGGACAGGTCGGATGAACACTGAAGCTTTCTTT.